This T cell receptor (beta chain) is drawn from a study of OX40 agonist ivuxolimab in advanced cancers. Study-level background: Patients undergoing dose escalation presented with hepatocellular carcinoma, melanoma, renal cell or head and neck cancer.

Details on this clone: Its specificity is not known.

General study points: Among expanded peripheral T cells, antigen specificity went undetermined. Among T cells, CD8+ cells averaged more expanded clones than CD4+ cells.

Assay: immunoSEQ multiplex PCR; the TCRdb copy retains only in-frame clones and omits some. Among about 83,000 clones listed, roughly 83% were seen once. V dropped 0 bases and J dropped 1 base, with 10 bases sitting between them. CDR3 length equals 15 residues. Per germline, CDR1 SGDLS and CDR2 YYNGEE. V is TRBV9 and J is TRBJ2-5; D may match TRBD1 or TRBD2 (6 bases each). The sequencing here drew on CD4+ or CD8+ T cells sorted from blood, taken in a trial of the OX40 agonist ivuxolimab. The TCR comes from an adult with an advanced solid tumor such as melanoma, head and neck, liver or kidney cancer. CDR3 loop: CASSVAGALQETQYF. In nucleotides, the CDR3 is TGTGCCAGCAGCGTAGCGGGGGCCCTCCAAGAGACCCAGTACTTC. Full variable domain (missing parts from reference TRBV9 and TRBJ2-5): DSGVTQTPKHLITATGQRVTLRCSPRSGDLSVYWYQQSLDQGLQFLIQYYNGEERAKGNILERFSAQQFPDLHSELNLSSLELGDSALYFCASSVAGALQETQYFGPGTRLLVL.